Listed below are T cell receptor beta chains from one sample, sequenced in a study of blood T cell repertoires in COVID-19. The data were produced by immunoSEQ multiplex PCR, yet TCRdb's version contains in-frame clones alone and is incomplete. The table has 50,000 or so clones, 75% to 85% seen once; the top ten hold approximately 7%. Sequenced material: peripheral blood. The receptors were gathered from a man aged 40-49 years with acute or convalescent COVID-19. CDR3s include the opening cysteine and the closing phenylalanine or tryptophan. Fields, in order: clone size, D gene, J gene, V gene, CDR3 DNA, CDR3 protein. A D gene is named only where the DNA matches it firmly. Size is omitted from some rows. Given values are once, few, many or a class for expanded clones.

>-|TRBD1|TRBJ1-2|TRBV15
TGTGCCACCAGCAGAGAAGGACAGGGCCGAGTAAGAGGCTACACCTTC
CATSREGQGRVRGYTF
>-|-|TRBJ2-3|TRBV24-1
TGTGCCACCAGTGATTTGAATATAGATACGCAGTATTTT
CATSDLNIDTQYF
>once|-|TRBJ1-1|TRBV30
TGTGCCTGGAGTGTGGGGGACACGGCTTTCTTT
CAWSVGDTAFF
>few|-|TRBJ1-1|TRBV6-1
TGTGCCAGCAGTGAAGGTGTCAGGGGACTACTTACTTCCATGAACACTGAAGCTTTCTTT
CASSEGVRGLLTSMNTEAFF
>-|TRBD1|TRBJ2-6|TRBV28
TGTGCCAGCAGTTCACCAGGGGGCTCTGGGGCCAACGTCCTGACTTTC
CASSSPGGSGANVLTF
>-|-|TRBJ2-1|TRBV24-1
TGTGCCACCAGTGGGCAATATCTGTCCAATGAGCAGTTCTTC
CATSGQYLSNEQFF
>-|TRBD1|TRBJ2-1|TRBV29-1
TGCAGCGTTGAAGGCGGGCAGGGGGCAAATGAGCAGTTCTTC
CSVEGGQGANEQFF
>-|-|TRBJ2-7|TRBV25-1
TGTGCCAGCAGTGACGTAACCCGCAGGGGCTACGAGCAGTACTTC
CASSDVTRRGYEQYF
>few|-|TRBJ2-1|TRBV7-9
TGTGCCAGCAGCTTAGAATATAGCCTCAATGAGCAGTTCTTC
CASSLEYSLNEQFF
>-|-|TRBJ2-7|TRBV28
TGTGCCAGCAGTTCAGCACGAGGGCAGCACTACGAGCAGTACTTC
CASSSARGQHYEQYF
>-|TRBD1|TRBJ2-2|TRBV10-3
TGTGCCATCAGTACCCCAGGGACAGGCTTGGGGGAGCTGTTTTTT
CAISTPGTGLGELFF
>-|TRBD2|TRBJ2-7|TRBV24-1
TGTGCCACCAGTGACATTAGCGGGGGGAGGTACGAGCAGTACTTC
CATSDISGGRYEQYF
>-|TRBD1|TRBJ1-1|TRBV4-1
TGCGCCAGCAGCTCGAGGACAGGGGTGGGTGAAGCTTTCTTT
CASSSRTGVGEAFF
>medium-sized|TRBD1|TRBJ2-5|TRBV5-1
TGCGCCAGCAGCTTGGCCGGGACAGGGCAAGAGACCCAGTACTTC
CASSLAGTGQETQYF
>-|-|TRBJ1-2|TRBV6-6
TGTGCCAGCAGTCCCACAACAGGGAATGGCTACACCTTC
CASSPTTGNGYTF
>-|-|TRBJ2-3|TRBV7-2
TGTGCCAGCAGCAAAGCCTCTCTGGTTGGTAGTAGCACAGATACGCAGTATTTT
CASSKASLVGSSTDTQYF
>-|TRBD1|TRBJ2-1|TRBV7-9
TGTGCCAGCAGCTCAACCAGGGACAGGGGGCCGTACAATGAGCAGTTCTTC
CASSSTRDRGPYNEQFF
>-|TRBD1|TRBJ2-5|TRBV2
TGTGCCAGCAGTGTGGACAGGGTTGAGACCCAGTACTTC
CASSVDRVETQYF
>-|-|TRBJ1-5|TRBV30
TGTGCCTGGGCTCAGGGAGGGGGCAATCAGCCCCAGCATTTT
CAWAQGGGNQPQHF
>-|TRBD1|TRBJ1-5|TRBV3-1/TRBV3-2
TGTGCCAGCAGCCAAGGGACAGGCTATAGCAATCAGCCCCAGCATTTT
CASSQGTGYSNQPQHF
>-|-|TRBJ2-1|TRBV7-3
TGTGCCAGCAGCTTAGGTGGTCTTAACTTCTCCTACAATGAGCAGTTCTTC
CASSLGGLNFSYNEQFF
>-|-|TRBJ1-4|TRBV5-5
TGTGCCAGCAGCTTCAAGGTGGAGGCAGCTAATGAAAAACTGTTTTTT
CASSFKVEAANEKLFF
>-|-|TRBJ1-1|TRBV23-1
TGCGCCAGCAGTCAATCGGGCACGAACACTGAAGCTTTCTTT
CASSQSGTNTEAFF
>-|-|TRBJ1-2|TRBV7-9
TGTGCCAGCAGCTGGGAGGTGGGGGGCTACACCTTC
CASSWEVGGYTF
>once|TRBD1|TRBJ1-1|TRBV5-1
TGCGCCAGCAGCTTCGCAGGGGGAGGCACTGAAGCTTTCTTT
CASSFAGGGTEAFF